The 19 T cell receptor beta chains listed next were all sequenced from one sample in a study of T cell repertoires in cytomegalovirus infection. No antigen is known for these receptors. MiXCR was run by TCRdb on the reads, yielding one entry per CDR3 protein. The data hold roughly 920,000 distinct CDR3 sequences, with 31% observed a single time. The sequencing used cultured CD8+ T cells from PBMCs, collected from culture after CMV antigen stimulation. The origin of the receptors is a human donor in good health (CMV status not recorded). Some clones in this sample may be carry-over from other donors' samples.

The rearrangement uses TRBV7-6 and TRBJ1-5; TRBD1 agrees at 9 bases. After removal of 0 bases from V and 6 bases from J, the junction contained 9 bases not matched to a gene. The CDR3 length is 17 residues. Germline V gene sequence: CDR1 SGHVS, CDR2 FNYEAQ. CDR3 sequence: CASSLAVLGQGVQPQHF. The DNA of the CDR3 is TGTGCCAGCAGCTTAGCCGTACTGGGACAGGGTGTTCAGCCCCAGCATTTT.

The chain is built from TRBV5-1 and TRBJ1-2; TRBD1 matches at 7 bases. This CDR3 has 14 amino acids. The V segment lost 4 bases and the J segment 4 bases; nucleotides outside the gene matches: 7. The germline CDR1 and CDR2 sequences are SGHRS and YFSETQ. In nucleotides, the CDR3 is TGCGCCAGCAGCAGGGACAGCGTTTTCTATGGCTACACCTTC. This codes for CASSRDSVFYGYTF.

The rearrangement links TRBV5-5 to TRBJ1-5, with D uncertain. The CDR3 contains 14 residues. Germline V gene sequence: CDR1 SGHKS, CDR2 YYEKEE (reference sequence). Deletions cut 2 bases from V and 0 bases from J, with 6 bases between. The CDR3 loop reads CASSFWDSNQPQHF. Written as DNA, the CDR3 is TGTGCCAGCAGCTTTTGGGATAGCAATCAGCCCCAGCATTTT.

The J gene is TRBJ1-1, the V gene TRBV27; TRBD1 matches 9 bases. V lost 5 bases to trimming and J lost 1 base; unmatched junction nucleotides: 8. The CDR3 is 16 amino acids. CDR1 is MNHEY, CDR2 SMNVEV, per germline (reference sequence). DNA for the CDR3: TGTGCCAGCAGTCCCACAGGGGGCGCGAGGAACACTGAAGCTTTCTTT. Its protein product is CASSPTGGARNTEAFF.

In its sample, this clonotype was seen a few times. The rearrangement uses TRBV7-6 and TRBJ2-7; possible D gene TRBD2, 6 bases. V was shortened by 5 bases and J by 2 bases, with 16 bases between the two germline ends. The CDR3 has 15 amino acids. Germline CDR1 SGHVS, CDR2 FNYEAQ. The CDR3 sequence is CASSPKAGLTYEQYV. CDR3 nucleotides: TGTGCCAGCAGCCCAAAAGCGGGTCTGACCTACGAGCAGTACGTC.

Comment on this clonotype: A much larger clonotype is one base distant, so this may be a read error. V is TRBV7-6 and J is TRBJ2-5; D may be TRBD2 (5 bases). CDR3 length: 15 residues. The V gene's germline CDR1 is SGHVS and CDR2 FNYEAQ. CDR3 loop: CTSSLEAVLQETQYF. Written as DNA, the CDR3 is TGTACCAGCAGCTTAGAAGCGGTGCTCCAAGAGACCCAGTACTTC.

The chain uses TRBV19 and TRBJ1-1; the D gene is possibly TRBD1 (6 bases). V lost 10 bases and J lost 3, with 15 bases in between. This CDR3 spans 13 amino acids. In germline, CDR1 is LNHDA, CDR2 SQIVND (reference sequence). The CDR3 coding sequence is TGTGCCACACGAGACAGGAGTGACACTGAAGCTTTCTTT. This codes for CATRDRSDTEAFF.

As to this clonotype: Germline and junction disagree at one end, which may indicate a read error. This chain joins TRBV7-6 and TRBJ2-5, with D tentatively TRBD1 (5 bases). CDR1 is SGHVS and CDR2 is FNYEAQ in the germline V gene. This CDR3 has 14 amino acids. CDR3 nucleotides: TGTGCTAGCAGCTTAGGCCAGGGCCCCATGGCCCAGTACTTC. It translates to CASSLGQGPMAQYF.

The chain uses TRBV5-6 and TRBJ2-2; D perhaps matches TRBD1 (5 bases). V was clipped by 4 bases and J by 4 bases, with 17 bases between them. Germline loops: CDR1 SGHDT, CDR2 YYEEEE. The CDR3 loop spans 16 amino acids. CDR3 bases: TGTGCCAGCAGCCCTCTCAGGGCCCCGGGCACCGGGGAGCTGTTTTTT. This gives the protein CASSPLRAPGTGELFF. Full variable domain (remainder filled in from reference TRBV5-6 and TRBJ2-2): DAGVTQSPTHLIKTRGQQVTLRCSPKSGHDTVSWYQQALGQGPQFIFQYYEEEERQRGNFPDRFSGHQFPNYSSELNVNALLLGDSALYLCASSPLRAPGTGELFFGEGSRLTVL.

This clonotype has a handful of counts. This chain joins TRBV6-6 and TRBJ1-5; D might be TRBD1 (5 bases). CDR3 length equals 15 residues. The ends were cut back, 6 bases at V and 1 base at J, with 13 bases in the middle. Germline assignment: CDR1 MNHNY and CDR2 SVGAGI (reference sequence). The CDR3 region is CASSVIGTSNQPQHF. The CDR3 region has the DNA TGTGCCAGCAGCGTAATCGGGACCAGCAATCAGCCCCAGCATTTT.

This clonotype was picked up a small number of times. The genes are TRBV27 and TRBJ2-1; TRBD1 matches at 7 bases. This CDR3 contains 13 residues. V gave up 4 bases and J gave up 9 bases; unmatched junction bases: 6. Germline-derived CDR1 and CDR2 are MNHEY and SMNVEV (reference sequence). The CDR3 region has the DNA TGTGCCAGCAGTTGGACAGGTGGGAGTGAGCAGTTCTTC. Translated, it gives CASSWTGGSEQFF.

This chain joins TRBV5-5 and TRBJ2-7; D perhaps matches TRBD2 (6 bases). The germline CDR1 and CDR2 sequences are SGHKS and YYEKEE (reference sequence). This CDR3 is 14 amino acids long. V was clipped by 7 bases and J by 0 bases, with 14 bases between them. The CDR3 region is CASQEAGLSYEQYV. DNA of the CDR3: TGTGCCAGCCAGGAGGCGGGACTCTCCTACGAGCAGTACGTC.

This clonotype was found a few times. This rearrangement joins TRBV2 to TRBJ2-7; D possibly corresponds to TRBD1 (6 bases). The germline CDR1 and CDR2 sequences are SNHLY and FYNNEI. Trimming took off 3 bases at V and 3 bases at J, with 18 bases between the two ends. The CDR3 runs to 16 residues. The CDR3 region has the DNA TGTGCCAGCAGTGAGACCCTAACAGGGTTGGGCTACGAGCAGTACGTC. Its protein is CASSETLTGLGYEQYV.

V is TRBV4-1 and J is TRBJ2-3; 8 bases are a match to TRBD2. V trimming: 5 bases; J trimming: 3 bases; junction bases outside the gene matches: 7. Germline V gene data show CDR1 as MGHRA and CDR2 as YSYEKL. This CDR3 is 15 amino acids long. The CDR3 protein is CASSTSGLATDTQYF. As DNA, the CDR3 is TGCGCCAGCAGCACCTCTGGACTAGCAACAGATACGCAGTATTTT.

This clonotype showed up just a few times. Here the CDR3 reads CASSLIGGANQPQHF. The CDR3 DNA is TGTGCCAGCAGTTTAATAGGGGGTGCGAATCAGCCCCAGCATTTT. The chain is built from TRBV27 and TRBJ1-5; D possibly corresponds to TRBD1 (6 bases). The germline gives CDR1 MNHEY, CDR2 SMNVEV (reference sequence). The V gene lost 2 bases and the J gene lost 4 bases, with 12 bases spanning the gap. The CDR3 length is 15 residues.

The sample holds a few counts of this clonotype. J is TRBJ2-1 and V is TRBV28; 14 bases fit TRBD2. This CDR3 region has 18 residues. Germline CDR1 reads MDHEN; CDR2 reads SYDVKM. With 6 bases clipped from V and 7 bases from J, the junction kept 14 bases outside the gene matches. CDR3 amino acids: CASRGTSGLAGAINEQFF. As DNA, the CDR3 is TGTGCCAGCAGGGGTACTTCGGGACTAGCGGGGGCGATAAATGAGCAGTTCTTC.

The chain combines TRBV19 with TRBJ1-5, with D possibly matching TRBD1 (5 bases). V lost 0 bases, J lost 4 bases, and 13 bases lay in between. The CDR3 sequence is 16 residues long. Germline V lookup: CDR1 LNHDA, CDR2 SQIVND (reference sequence). DNA of the CDR3: TGTGCCAGTAGTATAGATCTGAGACAGCTTAATCAGCCCCAGCATTTT. Its translation: CASSIDLRQLNQPQHF.

The chain has TRBV29-1 and TRBJ2-1; 9 bases are shared with TRBD2. The CDR3 runs 15 residues. Germline CDR1 reads SQVTM; CDR2 reads ANQGSEA. V gave up 3 bases and J gave up 4 bases; unmatched junction bases: 7. For the CDR3, the DNA is TGCAGCGTTGAGGGGCGGGGGGGCCAATACAATGAGCAGTTCTTC. Its protein is CSVEGRGGQYNEQFF.

The chain carries TRBV6-5 and TRBJ2-1, with 12 nucleotides matching TRBD2. Germline V lookup: CDR1 MNHEY, CDR2 SVGAGI. There are 17 residues in the CDR3. J was trimmed by 0 bases and V by 8 bases; bases with no gene match: 8. Here the CDR3 reads CASQTSGGSYSYNEQFF. The CDR3 DNA reads as TGTGCCAGCCAAACTAGCGGGGGGTCATACTCCTACAATGAGCAGTTCTTC.